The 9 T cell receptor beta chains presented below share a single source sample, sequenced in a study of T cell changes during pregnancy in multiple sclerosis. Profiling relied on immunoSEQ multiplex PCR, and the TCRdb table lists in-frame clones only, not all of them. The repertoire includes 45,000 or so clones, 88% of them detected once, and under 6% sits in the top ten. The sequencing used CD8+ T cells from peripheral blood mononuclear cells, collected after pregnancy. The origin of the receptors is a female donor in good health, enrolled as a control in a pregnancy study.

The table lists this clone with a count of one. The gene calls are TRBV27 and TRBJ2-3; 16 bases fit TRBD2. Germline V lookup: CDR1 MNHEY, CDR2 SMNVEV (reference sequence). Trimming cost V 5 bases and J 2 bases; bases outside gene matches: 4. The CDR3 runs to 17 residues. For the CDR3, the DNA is TGTGCCAGCAGTGACGGGACTAGCGGGGGGGTCACAGATACGCAGTATTTT. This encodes CASSDGTSGGVTDTQYF.

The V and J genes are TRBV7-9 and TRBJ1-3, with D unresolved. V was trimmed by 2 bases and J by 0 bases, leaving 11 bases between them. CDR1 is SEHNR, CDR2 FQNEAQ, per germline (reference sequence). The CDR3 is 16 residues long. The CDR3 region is CASSLSIPNSGNTIYF. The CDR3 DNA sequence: TGTGCCAGCAGCTTAAGCATCCCCAACTCTGGAAACACCATATATTTT. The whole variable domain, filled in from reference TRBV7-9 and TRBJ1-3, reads DTGVSQNPRHKITKRGQNVTFRCDPISEHNRLYWYRQTLGQGPEFLTYFQNEAQLEKSRLLSDRFSAERPKGSFSTLEIQRTEQGDSAMYLCASSLSIPNSGNTIYFGEGSWLTVV.

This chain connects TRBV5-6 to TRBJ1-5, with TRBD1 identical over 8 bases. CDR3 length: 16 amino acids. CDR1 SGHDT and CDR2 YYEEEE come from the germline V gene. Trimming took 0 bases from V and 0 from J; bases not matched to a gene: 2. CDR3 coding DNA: TGTGCCAGCAGCTTGGGGACAGGGATTAGCAATCAGCCCCAGCATTTT. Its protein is CASSLGTGISNQPQHF.

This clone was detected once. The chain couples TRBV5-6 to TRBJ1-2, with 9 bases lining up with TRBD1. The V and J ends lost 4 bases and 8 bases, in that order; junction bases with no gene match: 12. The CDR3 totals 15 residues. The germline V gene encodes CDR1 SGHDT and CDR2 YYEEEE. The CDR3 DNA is TGTGCCAGCAGCCCCGGGACAGGGTGGGGCGAGGGCTACACCTTC. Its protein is CASSPGTGWGEGYTF.

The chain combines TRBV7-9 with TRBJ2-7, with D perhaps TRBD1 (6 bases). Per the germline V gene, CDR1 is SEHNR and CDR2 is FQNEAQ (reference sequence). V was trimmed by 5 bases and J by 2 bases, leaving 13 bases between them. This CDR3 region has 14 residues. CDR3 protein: CASSPLTGPYEQYF. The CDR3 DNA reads TGTGCCAGCAGCCCGTTGACAGGTCCCTACGAGCAGTACTTC.

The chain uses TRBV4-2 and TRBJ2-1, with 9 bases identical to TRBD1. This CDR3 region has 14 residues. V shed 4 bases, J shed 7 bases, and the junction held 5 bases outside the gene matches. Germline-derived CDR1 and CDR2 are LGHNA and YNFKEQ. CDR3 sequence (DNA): TGTGCCAGCAGCCCGGAACAGGGGGCTAATGAGCAGTTCTTC. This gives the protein CASSPEQGANEQFF.

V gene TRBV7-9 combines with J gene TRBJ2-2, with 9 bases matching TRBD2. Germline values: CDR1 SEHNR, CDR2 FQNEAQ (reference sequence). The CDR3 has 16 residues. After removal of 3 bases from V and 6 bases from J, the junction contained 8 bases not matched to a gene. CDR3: CASSFPAGGYAGELFF. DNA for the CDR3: TGTGCCAGCAGCTTCCCAGCGGGGGGATATGCCGGGGAGCTGTTTTTT.

CDR3 sequence: CASSSSGGEWETQYF. The CDR3 DNA reads TGTGCCAGCAGCTCTAGCGGGGGAGAGTGGGAGACCCAGTACTTC. The genes are TRBV7-2 and TRBJ2-5, with 10 bases fitting TRBD2. With 4 bases clipped from V and 5 bases from J, the junction kept 7 bases outside the gene matches. This CDR3 has 15 residues. Germline CDR1 is SGHTA and CDR2 is FQGNSA.

The CDR3 here is CASSLGGGGDEQFF. CDR3 nucleotides: TGTGCCAGCAGCTTGGGTGGCGGGGGGGATGAGCAGTTCTTC. V usage is TRBV5-5 and J usage is TRBJ2-1; 9 bases are shared with TRBD2. This CDR3 is 14 amino acids long. Trimming cost V 0 bases and J 8 bases; bases outside gene matches: 3. Germline lookup yields CDR1 SGHKS and CDR2 YYEKEE (reference sequence).